The rows below give T cell receptor beta chains drawn from one sample of a study of cytomegalovirus exposure and HLA in healthy donors. Assay: immunoSEQ multiplex PCR; the TCRdb copy retains only in-frame clones and omits some. Among tens of thousands of clones listed, approximately 77% were seen once. The source material was PBMCs. These receptors all come from a young man in good health and CMV-seronegative. The CDR3 runs from the conserved cysteine through the conserved F or W. The D gene is left open where the match is weak. Clone size appears in some rows only: once, few, many, or a class for an expanded clone.

clone_size d_call j_call v_call cdr3_nt cdr3_aa
- TRBD2 TRBJ2-7 TRBV9 TGTGCCAGCAGCGTTAGCGGGGGGGCTCCCCACGAGCAGTACTTC CASSVSGGAPHEQYF
- TRBD1 TRBJ1-6 TRBV5-1 TGCGCCAGCAGCTTGGCCGGGACAGTAGATTCACCCCTCCACTTT CASSLAGTVDSPLHF
- - TRBJ1-5 TRBV6-6 TGTGCCAGCAGCACGAACCCCCAGGGTAATCAGCCCCAGCATTTT CASSTNPQGNQPQHF
once - TRBJ1-3 TRBV6-5 TGTGCCAGCAGTTCCTACGACACGAACCTAAACACCATATATTTT CASSSYDTNLNTIYF
- - TRBJ2-1 TRBV7-8 TGTGCCAGCAGCGGTTTACGGCGGCTTAATGAGCAGTTCTTC CASSGLRRLNEQFF
- TRBD1 TRBJ1-2 TRBV5-6 TGTGCCAGCAGCTTGTATTCAGGGGGCTATGGCTACACCTTC CASSLYSGGYGYTF
few TRBD2 TRBJ2-1 TRBV27 TGTGCCAGCAGTTTAATGCGGGGGGGGTACAATGAGCAGTTCTTC CASSLMRGGYNEQFF
- TRBD2 TRBJ2-7 TRBV28 TGTGCCAGCTCGCCTACGAAGCGGGAGGTGTTTAGCTCCTACGAGCAGTACTTC CASSPTKREVFSSYEQYF
- - TRBJ1-4 TRBV2 TGTGCCAGCAAATTCGGTCCAACTAATGAAAAACTGTTTTTT CASKFGPTNEKLFF
- - TRBJ1-1 TRBV27 TGTGCCAGCAGTTTAGGCCTCAACACTGAAGCTTTCTTT CASSLGLNTEAFF
- - TRBJ1-5 TRBV19 TGTGCCAGTAGTATAGAGGGGGCCCTCAGTCAGCCCCAGCATTTT CASSIEGALSQPQHF
once TRBD1 TRBJ2-1 TRBV10-3 TGTGCCATCAGGGACTCGGGACAGGGGGCTTGGGAGCAGTTCTTC CAIRDSGQGAWEQFF
- - TRBJ2-3 TRBV30 TGTGCCTGGAATGAGCGCAGACCCACAGATACGCAGTATTTT CAWNERRPTDTQYF
few TRBD1 TRBJ1-2 TRBV9 TGTGCCAGCAGCGTATTTGTGGGACAGGGTAAATATGGCTACACCTTC CASSVFVGQGKYGYTF
- TRBD2 TRBJ2-5 TRBV27 TGTGCCAGCAGGGGACTAGCGGGGGAAGAGACCCAGTACTTC CASRGLAGEETQYF
- - TRBJ2-7 TRBV7-9 TGTGCCAGCAGCTTAATCAAGAGAAGGCAGGGATCCCCCTACGAGCAGTACTTC CASSLIKRRQGSPYEQYF
few TRBD1 TRBJ1-2 TRBV6-5 TGTGCCAGCAGTTATGACAGGGCCCCTTATGGCTACACCTTC CASSYDRAPYGYTF
few - TRBJ1-5 TRBV5-4 TGTGCCAGCAGCCCAGGGATTCGTCAGCCCCAGCATTTT CASSPGIRQPQHF
- - TRBJ1-3 TRBV7-9 TGTGCCAGCAGCTCAGAGGCTTCCTCTGGAAACACCATATATTTT CASSSEASSGNTIYF
- - TRBJ1-6 TRBV5-1 TGCGCCAGCAGCTTGGATGGACATGCTATTGGTGGATCACCCCTCCACTTT CASSLDGHAIGGSPLHF
- TRBD1 TRBJ1-2 TRBV10-2 TGCGCCAGCAGTGTGGACAGGGGCTATGGCTACACCTTC CASSVDRGYGYTF
- - TRBJ2-3 TRBV5-1 TGTGCCAGCAGCTCTGAGGCGACAGATACGCAGTATTTT CASSSEATDTQYF
- TRBD2 TRBJ2-1 TRBV10-1 TGCGCCAGCAGTCCGACTAGCCGTAATTGGCCTAATGAGCAGTTCTTC CASSPTSRNWPNEQFF